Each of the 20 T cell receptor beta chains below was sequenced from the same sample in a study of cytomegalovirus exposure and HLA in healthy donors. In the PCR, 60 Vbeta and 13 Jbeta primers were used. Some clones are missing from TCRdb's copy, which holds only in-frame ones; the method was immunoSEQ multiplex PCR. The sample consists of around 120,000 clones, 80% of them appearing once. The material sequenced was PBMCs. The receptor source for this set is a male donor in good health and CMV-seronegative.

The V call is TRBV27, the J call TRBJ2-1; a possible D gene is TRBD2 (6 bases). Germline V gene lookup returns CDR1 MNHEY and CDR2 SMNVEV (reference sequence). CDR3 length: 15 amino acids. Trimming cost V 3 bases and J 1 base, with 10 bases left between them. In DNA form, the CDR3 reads TGTGCCAGCAGTTTTGGACTATATTCCTACAATGAGCAGTTCTTC. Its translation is CASSFGLYSYNEQFF.

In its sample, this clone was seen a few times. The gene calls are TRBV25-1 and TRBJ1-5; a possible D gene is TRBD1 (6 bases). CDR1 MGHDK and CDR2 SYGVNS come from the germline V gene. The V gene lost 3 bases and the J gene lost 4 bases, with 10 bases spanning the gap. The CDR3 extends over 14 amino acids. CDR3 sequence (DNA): TGTGCCAGCAGTGATCGGGACACAAATCAGCCCCAGCATTTT. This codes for CASSDRDTNQPQHF. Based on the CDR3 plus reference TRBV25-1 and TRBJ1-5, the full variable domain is EADIYQTPRYLVIGTGKKITLECSQTMGHDKMYWYQQDPGMELHLIHYSYGVNSTEKGDLSSESTVSRIRTEHFPLTLESARPSHTSQYLCASSDRDTNQPQHFGDGTRLSIL.

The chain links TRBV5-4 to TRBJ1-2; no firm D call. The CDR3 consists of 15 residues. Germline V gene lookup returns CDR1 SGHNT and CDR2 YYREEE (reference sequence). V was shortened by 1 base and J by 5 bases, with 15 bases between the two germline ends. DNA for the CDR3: TGTGCCAGCAGCTTGCCCGGGCCGGGGAGGTATGGCTACACCTTC. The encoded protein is CASSLPGPGRYGYTF.

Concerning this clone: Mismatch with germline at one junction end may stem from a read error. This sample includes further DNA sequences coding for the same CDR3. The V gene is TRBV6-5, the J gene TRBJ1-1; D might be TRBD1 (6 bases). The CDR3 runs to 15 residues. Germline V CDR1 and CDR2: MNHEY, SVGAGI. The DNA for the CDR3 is TGCGCCAGCAGTCCTTCCGACAGGTTCAGGGCTGAAGCTTTCTTT. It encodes CASSPSDRFRAEAFF.

In nucleotides, the CDR3 is TGTGCCTGGGGGACAGGCCCCTACGAGCAGTACTTC. Protein: CAWGTGPYEQYF. The chain joins TRBV30 to TRBJ2-7; 8 nucleotides match TRBD1. J gave up 2 bases and V 5 bases, and 2 bases lay outside the gene matches. This CDR3 has 12 amino acids. In germline, CDR1 is GTSNPN, CDR2 SVGIG (reference sequence).

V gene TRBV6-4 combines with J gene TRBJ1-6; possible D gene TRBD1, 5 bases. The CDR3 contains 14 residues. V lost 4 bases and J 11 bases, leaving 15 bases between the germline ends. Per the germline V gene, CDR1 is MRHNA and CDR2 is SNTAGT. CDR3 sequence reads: CASSAGAVGTPLHF. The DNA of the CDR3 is TGTGCCAGCAGTGCTGGGGCTGTGGGGACACCCCTCCACTTT.

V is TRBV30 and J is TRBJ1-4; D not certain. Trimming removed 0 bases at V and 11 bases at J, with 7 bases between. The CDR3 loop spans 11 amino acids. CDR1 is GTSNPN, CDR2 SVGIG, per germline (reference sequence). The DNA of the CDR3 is TGTGCCTGGAGTGTACGAGGGAAACTGTTTTTT. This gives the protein CAWSVRGKLFF.

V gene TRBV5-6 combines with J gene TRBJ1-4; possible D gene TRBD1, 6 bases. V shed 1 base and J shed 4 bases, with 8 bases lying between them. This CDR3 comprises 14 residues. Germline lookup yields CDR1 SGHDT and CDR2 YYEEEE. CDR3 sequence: CASSLRRGNEKLFF. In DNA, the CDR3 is TGTGCCAGCAGCTTGCGCAGGGGTAATGAAAAACTGTTTTTT.

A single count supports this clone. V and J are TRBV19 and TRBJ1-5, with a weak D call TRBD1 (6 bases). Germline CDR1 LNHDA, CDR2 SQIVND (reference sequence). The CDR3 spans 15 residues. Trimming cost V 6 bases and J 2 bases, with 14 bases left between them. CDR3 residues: CASSQGTTRNQPQHF. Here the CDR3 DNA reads TGTGCCAGTAGCCAAGGGACAACACGCAATCAGCCCCAGCATTTT.

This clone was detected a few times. As DNA, the CDR3 is TGTGCCAGCAGCTTAGTTGGCAGGGGACGTGGAAACACCATATATTTT. Translation gives CASSLVGRGRGNTIYF. The chain has TRBV11-2 and TRBJ1-3, with a tentative D call TRBD1 (6 bases). CDR1 is SGHAT and CDR2 is FQNNGV in the germline V gene. The CDR3 runs to 16 residues. V gave up 1 base and J gave up 3 bases, with 13 bases separating them.

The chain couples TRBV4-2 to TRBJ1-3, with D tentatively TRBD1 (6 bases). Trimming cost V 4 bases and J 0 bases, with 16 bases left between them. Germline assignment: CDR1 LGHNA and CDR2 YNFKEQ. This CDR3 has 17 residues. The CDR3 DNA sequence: TGTGCCAGCAGCCCCACAGGGCTGTTGAGCTCTGGAAACACCATATATTTT. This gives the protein CASSPTGLLSSGNTIYF.

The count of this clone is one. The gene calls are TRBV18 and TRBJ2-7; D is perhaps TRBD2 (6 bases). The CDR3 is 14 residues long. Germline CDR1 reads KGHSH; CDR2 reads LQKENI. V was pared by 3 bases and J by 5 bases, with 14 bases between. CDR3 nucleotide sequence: TGTGCCAGCTCACCGCATCAGGAGGGGCACGAGCAGTACTTC. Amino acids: CASSPHQEGHEQYF.

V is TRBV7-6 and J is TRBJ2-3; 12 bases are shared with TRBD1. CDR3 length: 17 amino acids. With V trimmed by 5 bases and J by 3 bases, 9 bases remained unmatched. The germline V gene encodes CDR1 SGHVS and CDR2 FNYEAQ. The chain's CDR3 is CASSTGTGGARTDTQYF. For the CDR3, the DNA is TGTGCCAGCAGCACCGGGACAGGGGGCGCGAGGACAGATACGCAGTATTTT.

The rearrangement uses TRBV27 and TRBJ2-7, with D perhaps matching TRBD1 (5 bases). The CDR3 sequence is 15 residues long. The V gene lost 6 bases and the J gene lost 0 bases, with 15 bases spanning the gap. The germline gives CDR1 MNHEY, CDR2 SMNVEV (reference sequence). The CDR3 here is CASSPRDRNSYEQYF. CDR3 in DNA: TGTGCCAGCAGCCCAAGAGACAGAAACTCCTACGAGCAGTACTTC.

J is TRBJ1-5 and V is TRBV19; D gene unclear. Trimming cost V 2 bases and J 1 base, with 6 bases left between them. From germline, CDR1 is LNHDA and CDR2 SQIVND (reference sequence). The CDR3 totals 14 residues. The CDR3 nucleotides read TGTGCCAGTAGTATAACGGGAAGCAATCAGCCCCAGCATTTT. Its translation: CASSITGSNQPQHF.

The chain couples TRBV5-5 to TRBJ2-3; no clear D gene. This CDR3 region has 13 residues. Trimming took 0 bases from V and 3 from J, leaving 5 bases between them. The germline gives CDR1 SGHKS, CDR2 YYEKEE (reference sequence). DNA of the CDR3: TGTGCCAGCAGCTTGGCCGGGACAGATACGCAGTATTTT. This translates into CASSLAGTDTQYF.

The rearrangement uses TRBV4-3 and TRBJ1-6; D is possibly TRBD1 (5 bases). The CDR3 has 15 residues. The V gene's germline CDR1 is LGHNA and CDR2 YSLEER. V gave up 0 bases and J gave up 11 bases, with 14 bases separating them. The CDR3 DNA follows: TGCGCCAGCAGCCAAGATATCGGGGGGGTAACACCCCTCCACTTT. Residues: CASSQDIGGVTPLHF.

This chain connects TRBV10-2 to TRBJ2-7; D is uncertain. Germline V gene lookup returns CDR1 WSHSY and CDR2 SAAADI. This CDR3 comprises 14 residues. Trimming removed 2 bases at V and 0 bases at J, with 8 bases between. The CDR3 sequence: CASSERLSSYEQYF. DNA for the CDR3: TGCGCCAGCAGTGAGCGGTTAAGCTCCTACGAGCAGTACTTC.

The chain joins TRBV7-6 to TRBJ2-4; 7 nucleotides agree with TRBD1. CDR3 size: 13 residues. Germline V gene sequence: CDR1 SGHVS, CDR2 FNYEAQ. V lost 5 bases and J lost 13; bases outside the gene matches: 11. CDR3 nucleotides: TGTGCCAGCAGCCCCCGGACAGGAGGCATACAGTACTTC. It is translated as CASSPRTGGIQYF. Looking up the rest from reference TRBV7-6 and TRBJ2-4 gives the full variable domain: GAGVSQSPRYKVTKRGQDVALRCDPISGHVSLYWYRQALGQGPEFLTYFNYEAQQDKSGLPNDRFSAERPEGSISTLTIQRTEQRDSAMYRCASSPRTGGIQYFGAGTRLSVL.

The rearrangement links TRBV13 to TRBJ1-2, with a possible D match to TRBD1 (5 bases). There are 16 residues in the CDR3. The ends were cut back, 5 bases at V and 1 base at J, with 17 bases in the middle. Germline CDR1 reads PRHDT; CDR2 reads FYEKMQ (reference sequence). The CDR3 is CASSRGGRVINYGYTF. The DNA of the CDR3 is TGTGCCAGCAGCCGGGGGGGTAGGGTCATTAACTATGGCTACACCTTC. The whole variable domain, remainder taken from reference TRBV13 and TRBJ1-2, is AAGVIQSPRHLIKEKRETATLKCYPIPRHDTVYWYQQGPGQDPQFLISFYEKMQSDKGSIPDRFSAQQFSDYHSELNMSSLELGDSALYFCASSRGGRVINYGYTFGSGTRLTVV.